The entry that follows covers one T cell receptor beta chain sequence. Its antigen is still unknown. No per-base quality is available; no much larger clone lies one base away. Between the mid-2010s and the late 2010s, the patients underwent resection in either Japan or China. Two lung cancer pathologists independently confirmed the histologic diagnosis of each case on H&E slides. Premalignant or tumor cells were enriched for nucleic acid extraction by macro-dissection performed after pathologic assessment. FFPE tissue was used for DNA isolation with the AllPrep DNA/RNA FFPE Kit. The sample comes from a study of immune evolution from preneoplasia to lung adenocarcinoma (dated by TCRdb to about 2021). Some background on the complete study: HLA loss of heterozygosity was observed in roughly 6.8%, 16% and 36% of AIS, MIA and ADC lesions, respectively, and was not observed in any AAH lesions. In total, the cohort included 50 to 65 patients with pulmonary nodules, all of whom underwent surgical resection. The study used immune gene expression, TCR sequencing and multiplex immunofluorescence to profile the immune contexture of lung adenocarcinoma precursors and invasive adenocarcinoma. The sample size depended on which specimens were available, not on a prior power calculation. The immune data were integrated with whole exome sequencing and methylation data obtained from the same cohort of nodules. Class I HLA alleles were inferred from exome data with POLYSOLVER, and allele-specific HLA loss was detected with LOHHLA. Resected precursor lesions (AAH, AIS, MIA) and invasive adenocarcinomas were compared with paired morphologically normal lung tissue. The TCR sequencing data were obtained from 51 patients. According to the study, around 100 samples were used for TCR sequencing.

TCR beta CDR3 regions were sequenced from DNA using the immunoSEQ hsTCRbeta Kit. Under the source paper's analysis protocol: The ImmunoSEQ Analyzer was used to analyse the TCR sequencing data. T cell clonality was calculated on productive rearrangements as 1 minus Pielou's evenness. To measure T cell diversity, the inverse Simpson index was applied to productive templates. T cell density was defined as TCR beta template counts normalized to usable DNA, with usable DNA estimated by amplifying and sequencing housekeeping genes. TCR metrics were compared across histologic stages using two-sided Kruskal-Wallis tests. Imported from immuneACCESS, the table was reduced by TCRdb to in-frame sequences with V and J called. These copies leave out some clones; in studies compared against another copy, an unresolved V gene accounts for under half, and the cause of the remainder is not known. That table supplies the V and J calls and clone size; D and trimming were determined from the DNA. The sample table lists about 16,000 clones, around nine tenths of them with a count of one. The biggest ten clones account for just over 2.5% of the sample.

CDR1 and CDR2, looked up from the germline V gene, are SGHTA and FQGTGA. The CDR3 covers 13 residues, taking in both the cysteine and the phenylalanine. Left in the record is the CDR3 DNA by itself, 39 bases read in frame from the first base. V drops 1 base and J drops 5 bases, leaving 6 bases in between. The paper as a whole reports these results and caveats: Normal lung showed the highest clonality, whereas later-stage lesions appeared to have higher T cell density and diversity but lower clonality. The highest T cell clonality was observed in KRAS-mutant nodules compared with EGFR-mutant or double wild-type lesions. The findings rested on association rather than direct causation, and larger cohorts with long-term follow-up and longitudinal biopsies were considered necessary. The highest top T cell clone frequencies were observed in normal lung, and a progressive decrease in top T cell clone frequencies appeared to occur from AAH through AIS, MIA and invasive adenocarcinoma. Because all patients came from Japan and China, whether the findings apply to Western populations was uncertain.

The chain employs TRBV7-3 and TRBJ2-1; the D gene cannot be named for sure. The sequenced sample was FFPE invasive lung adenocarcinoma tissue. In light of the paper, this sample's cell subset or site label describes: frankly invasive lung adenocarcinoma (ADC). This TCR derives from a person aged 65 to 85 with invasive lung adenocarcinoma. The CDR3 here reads CASSLRVNNEQFF. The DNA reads TGTGCCAGCAGCTTAAGAGTTAACAATGAGCAGTTCTTC.